This T cell receptor (beta chain) emerged from a study of T cell responses to AZD1222 COVID-19 vaccine. Only in-frame clones appear in the TCRdb table, and some are missing; sequencing was by immunoSEQ multiplex PCR. This sample has 140,000 or so clones; just over 90% occur once, and the top ten carry about 2.1%. Regarding the study as a whole: Repertoires were obtained only post-peak T cell response. Dominant at 160-218 and 743-854, vaccine-associated CD4 TCRs also spanned spike. Baseline testing showed seropositivity in only a handful of AZD1222 recipients.

Turning to this clone: Its antigen is undetermined.

Germline loops: CDR1 SGHTA, CDR2 FQGNSA. V lost 5 bases, J lost 6 bases, and 5 bases stayed unmatched. This CDR3 is 14 amino acids long. Sequenced material: peripheral blood, taken on day 0 of AZD1222 vaccination. The receptor was derived from an adult in good health. The chain uses TRBV7-2 and TRBJ1-2, with 11 nucleotides matching TRBD1. This chain's CDR3 is CASSGGQGEDGYTF. Written as DNA, the CDR3 is TGTGCCAGCAGCGGGGGACAGGGGGAGGATGGCTACACCTTC.